This T cell receptor (beta chain) was sequenced in a study of metastatic and nonmetastatic thyroid tumors. Study-wide background: Repertoires from blood and tumor or nodule tissue of malignant and benign thyroid patients were compared. Findings and limits, study-wide: Reports indicated that malignant thyroid tumors showed significantly higher TCR beta diversity than benign nodules did, in blood and tumor.

Each patient went into thyroid surgery without having received any treatment. The V segment lost 0 bases and the J segment 4 bases; nucleotides outside the gene matches: 6. Germline values: CDR1 LNHNV, CDR2 YYDKDF (reference sequence). The length of the CDR3 is 16 residues. As handled by the study authors: A distant-metastasis classifier for papillary thyroid cancer was built using CDR3 differences across clinicopathological groups. TCRdb used MiXCR to call clones anew from the PCR reads. Here the V and J calls rest on TCRdb's processing, not on the authors' analysis. The repertoire includes approximately 8,000 clones, 25% to 30% of them detected once, and over 15% sits in the top ten. This clone has just a few counts. Its antigen remains unknown.

The clonotype originates from a female donor with papillary thyroid cancer or a benign thyroid nodule (not recorded which). Some clones in this sample may be carry-over from other donors' samples. Source material: adjacent normal tissue. The V call is TRBV15, the J call TRBJ2-3; 8 nucleotides align to TRBD2. In DNA form, the CDR3 reads TGTGCCACCAGCAGAGATTTCGAGACTAGCGCAGATACGCAGTATTTT. The encoded protein is CATSRDFETSADTQYF. The full variable domain, rest sourced from reference TRBV15 and TRBJ2-3, is DAMVIQNPRYQVTQFGKPVTLSCSQTLNHNVMYWYQQKSSQAPKLLFHYYDKDFNNEADTPDNFQSRRPNTSFCFLDIRSPGLGDTAMYLCATSRDFETSADTQYFGPGTRLTVL.